The 17 T cell receptor beta chains listed next were all sequenced from one sample in a study of T cells in Graves' hyperthyroidism and ophthalmopathy. Amplified regions were TCR beta CDR3 sequences from RNA transcripts. Carried out on the TCR CDR3, a first-round RT-PCR used the HTBI primer set. In TCRdb, the multiplex PCR reads were re-called with MiXCR into one record per CDR3 protein. The data hold approximately 300,000 distinct CDR3 sequences, with around 19% observed a single time. Sequencing was carried out using blood. These receptor sequences come from a man between 45 and 60 years old with Graves' ophthalmopathy.

This clonotype was counted only a few times. V and J are TRBV7-2 and TRBJ2-2, with 12 bases aligning to TRBD2. CDR1 SGHTA and CDR2 FQGNSA come from the germline V gene. V lost 5 bases, J lost 7 bases, and 11 bases stayed unmatched. This CDR3 has 17 residues. The DNA for the CDR3 is TGTGCCAGCAGCACCACCCGACTAGCGGGAGCCAACGGGGAGCTGTTTTTT. Amino acids: CASSTTRLAGANGELFF. The entire variable domain, with the rest obtained from reference TRBV7-2 and TRBJ2-2, is as follows: GAGVSQSPSNKVTEKGKDVELRCDPISGHTALYWYRQSLGQGLEFLIYFQGNSAPDKSGLPSDRFSAERTGGSVSTLTIQRTQQEDSAVYLCASSTTRLAGANGELFFGEGSRLTVL.

This clonotype was counted at least ten times. J is TRBJ1-2 and V is TRBV15; D possibly corresponds to TRBD1 (5 bases). This CDR3 has 14 residues. The V and J ends lost 3 bases and 7 bases respectively, with 15 bases between them. Germline V lookup: CDR1 LNHNV, CDR2 YYDKDF (reference sequence). CDR3 residues: CATSSWDRASGYTF. CDR3 in DNA: TGTGCCACCAGCAGCTGGGACCGTGCAAGTGGCTACACCTTC.

This clonotype showed up many times. The chain's CDR3 is CAWSLLGVEQFF. The CDR3 DNA reads TGTGCCTGGAGTCTTCTAGGAGTTGAGCAGTTCTTC. The chain uses TRBV30 and TRBJ2-1; D gene uncertain. Trimming shortened V by 2 bases and J by 9 bases, and 11 bases separated the two germline ends. Germline lookup yields CDR1 GTSNPN and CDR2 SVGIG (reference sequence). The CDR3 extends over 12 amino acids.

Notes on this clonotype: It is unclear where the CDR3 begins or ends on the DNA, so no DNA is shown, and the CDR3 is as TCRdb lists it. The V call is TRBV5-6, the J call TRBJ2-7; TRBD2, the table's D call, lacks a check against the DNA. The length of the CDR3 is 14 amino acids, counting both ends. CDR1 and CDR2 from the germline V gene are SGHDT and YYEEEE. The chain's CDR3 is CASSFGPGRNEQYF.

The chain employs TRBV20-1 and TRBJ1-5, with TRBD1 matching over 7 bases. The ends lost 1 base at V and 2 bases at J; junction bases unmatched: 8. This CDR3 is built from 16 residues. The germline CDR1 and CDR2 sequences are DFQATT and SNEGSKA (reference sequence). The CDR3 DNA sequence: TGCAGTGCTAGAGGACAGGGAGGGGGGCGCAATCAGCCCCAGCATTTT. It encodes CSARGQGGGRNQPQHF.

This clonotype was counted ten times or more. The V call is TRBV7-2, the J call TRBJ1-1; D gene ambiguous. CDR3 length equals 13 residues. Trimming left V 4 bases short and J 0 bases short, with 6 bases between. CDR1 is SGHTA, CDR2 FQGNSA, per germline. In nucleotides, the CDR3 is TGTGCCAGCAGCTCGATAGTGAACACTGAAGCTTTCTTT. It codes for CASSSIVNTEAFF.

The J gene is TRBJ1-4, the V gene TRBV28; no definite D call. V lost 6 bases to trimming and J lost 3 bases, with 5 bases between them. Germline V gives CDR1 MDHEN, CDR2 SYDVKM. The CDR3 is made up of 12 amino acids. This chain's CDR3 is CASREANEKLFF. In DNA form, the CDR3 reads TGTGCCAGCAGGGAGGCTAATGAAAAACTGTTTTTT.

This clonotype was seen repeatedly, ten times or more. The chain joins TRBV20-1 to TRBJ2-1, with TRBD2 matching over 7 bases. V was clipped by 3 bases and J by 7 bases; unmatched bases: 12. Per germline, CDR1 DFQATT and CDR2 SNEGSKA (reference sequence). There are 15 residues in the CDR3. The CDR3 nucleotides are TGCAGTGCTAGGTCCTGGGGGGAGGGCAGGAATGAGCAGTTCTTC. This encodes CSARSWGEGRNEQFF.

This clonotype has a handful of counts. The chain combines TRBV11-2 with TRBJ1-3; D is unresolved. The CDR3 extends over 15 amino acids. Trimming took 5 bases from V and 0 from J, leaving 11 bases between them. Per the germline V gene, CDR1 is SGHAT and CDR2 is FQNNGV. In nucleotides, the CDR3 is TGTGCCAGCAGCGAGGGTTTTCTCTCTGGAAACACCATATATTTT. Encoded protein: CASSEGFLSGNTIYF.

The chain employs TRBV3-1 and TRBJ2-1; D is uncertain. Trimming pared 1 base from V and 10 bases from J, leaving 5 bases between. Germline V gene data show CDR1 as LGHDT and CDR2 as YNNKEL (reference sequence). The CDR3 is 11 amino acids. CDR3 coding DNA: TGTGCCAGCAGCCAAGTTGGCGAGCAGTTCTTC. Translating gives CASSQVGEQFF.

This clonotype was observed many times. V and J are TRBV12-5 and TRBJ1-1; TRBD1 is a possible D gene (5 bases). V lost 6 bases to trimming and J lost 4 bases, with 12 bases between them. This CDR3 has 13 amino acids. Germline V lookup: CDR1 LGHNT, CDR2 FRNRAP. The CDR3 coding sequence is TGTGCTAGTGGGACAACAGGTGCCACTGAAGCTTTCTTT. Protein product: CASGTTGATEAFF. Filled out from reference TRBV12-5 and TRBJ1-1, the complete variable domain reads DARVTQTPRHKVTEMGQEVTMRCQPILGHNTVFWYRQTMMQGLELLAYFRNRAPLDDSGMPKDRFSAEMPDATLATLKIQPSEPRDSAVYFCASGTTGATEAFFGQGTRLTVV.

The chain is built from TRBV19 and TRBJ2-5, with D maybe TRBD2 (5 bases). Trimming stripped 5 bases from V and 5 bases from J, with 15 bases between. Germline assignment: CDR1 LNHDA and CDR2 SQIVND (reference sequence). The CDR3 is 14 residues long. The CDR3: CASSGSSNRETQYF. DNA of the CDR3: TGTGCCAGTAGTGGGTCTAGCAATAGGGAGACCCAGTACTTC.

In its sample, this clonotype was seen a few times. A read error may produce the germline difference seen at one junction end. The chain couples TRBV5-4 to TRBJ1-6, with a possible D match to TRBD1 (5 bases). Germline V gives CDR1 SGHNT, CDR2 YYREEE (reference sequence). The CDR3 is 15 residues long. Here the CDR3 reads CASSFGGRYNSPPHF. CDR3 DNA: TGTGCCAGCAGCTTCGGGGGAAGGTATAATTCACCCCCCCACTTT.

This clonotype occurred many times. This chain connects TRBV2 to TRBJ2-2, with 8 bases fitting TRBD1. Germline values: CDR1 SNHLY, CDR2 FYNNEI. V lost 5 bases to trimming and J lost 3 bases; unmatched junction nucleotides: 5. CDR3 length equals 15 residues. In nucleotides, the CDR3 is TGTGCCAGCAGTTCCCAGGGGGCCGACACCGGGGAGCTGTTTTTT. Translating it yields CASSSQGADTGELFF. Looking up the rest from reference TRBV2 and TRBJ2-2 gives the full variable domain: EPEVTQTPSHQVTQMGQEVILRCVPISNHLYFYWYRQILGQKVEFLVSFYNNEISEKSEIFDDQFSVERPDGSNFTLKIRSTKLEDSAMYFCASSSQGADTGELFFGEGSRLTVL.

This clonotype was seen repeatedly, ten times or more. The gene calls are TRBV5-1 and TRBJ2-7; D perhaps matches TRBD2 (5 bases). CDR3 size: 16 residues. Trimming removed 3 bases from V and 3 bases from J, with 19 bases in between. Germline lookup yields CDR1 SGHRS and CDR2 YFSETQ. The CDR3 nucleotides are TGCGCCAGCAGCTCCCACACCGACGGGAACTACTACGAGCAGTACTTC. It specifies CASSSHTDGNYYEQYF.

This clonotype was seen more than once but under ten times. The junction departs from the called germline gene at one end, perhaps through a read error. Here the CDR3 DNA reads TGCGCCAGCAGCTTGGGGGGGTGGGTCCGTGACAATGAGCGGTTCTTC. Translation gives CASSLGGWVRDNERFF. The chain combines TRBV5-1 with TRBJ2-1, with D perhaps TRBD1 or TRBD2 (5 bases each). The CDR3 loop spans 16 amino acids. The germline CDR1 and CDR2 sequences are SGHRS and YFSETQ.

This clonotype was recorded at least ten times. V gene TRBV7-9 combines with J gene TRBJ2-1, with 15 bases fitting TRBD2. Germline CDR1 is SEHNR and CDR2 is FQNEAQ (reference sequence). With V trimmed by 5 bases and J by 5 bases, 7 bases remained unmatched. The CDR3 totals 17 residues. CDR3 DNA sequence: TGTGCCAGCAGCCACGGACTAGCGGGAGGGCCCCACAATGAGCAGTTCTTC. Translation: CASSHGLAGGPHNEQFF.